This record concerns one T cell receptor beta chain sequence. The record originates from a study of blood T cell repertoires in COVID-19. As for the study in general: Collection of acute and convalescent COVID-19 samples took place in the United States, Italy and Spain. Sample material is recorded as cDNA or gDNA derived from T cells, B-cell-depleted T cells, or PBMCs.

The V segment lost 0 bases and the J segment 1 base; nucleotides outside the gene matches: 5. The CDR3 has 16 amino acids. Germline V gene lookup returns CDR1 LGHDT and CDR2 YNNKEL (reference sequence). In the source study's methods: How many nucleated cells were present was estimated from reference gene primer amplification. The protocol was immunoSEQ multiplex PCR, while the TCRdb copy is restricted to in-frame clones and leaves out a portion. The V and J calls and clone size are taken from that table; D and trimming were inferred from the DNA. The profile shows some 270,000 clones, approximately 90% of them singletons. Participants spanned ages about 18 to 90 years and resided in roughly 26 US areas.

The chain carries TRBV3-1 (or the pseudogene TRBV3-2) and TRBJ2-7; 8 bases line up with TRBD1. This receptor was taken from a woman aged 25-40 years with acute COVID-19. Input material: PBMCs or T cells enriched from blood (not recorded which). The CDR3 sequence: CASSQDYGTGSYEQYF. The DNA of the CDR3 is TGTGCCAGCAGCCAAGATTATGGGACAGGATCCTACGAGCAGTACTTC.